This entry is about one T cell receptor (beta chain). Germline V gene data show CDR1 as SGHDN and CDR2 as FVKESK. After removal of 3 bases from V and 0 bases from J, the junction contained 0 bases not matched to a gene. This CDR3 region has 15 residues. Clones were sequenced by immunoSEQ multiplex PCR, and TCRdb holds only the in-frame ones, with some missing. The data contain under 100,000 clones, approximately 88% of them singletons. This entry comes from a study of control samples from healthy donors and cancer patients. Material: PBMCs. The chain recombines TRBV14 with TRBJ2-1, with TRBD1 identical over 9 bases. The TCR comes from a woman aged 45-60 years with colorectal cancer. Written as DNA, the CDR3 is TGTGCCAGCAGCCAGGGACAGGGCTCCTACAATGAGCAGTTCTTC. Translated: CASSQGQGSYNEQFF.